Listed below are T cell receptor beta chains from one sample, sequenced in a study of molecular identifiers for immune sequencing clone quantification. Via MiXCR, TCRdb re-called the PCR reads, giving one row per CDR3 protein. Of some 590,000 distinct CDR3 sequences in the sample, 25% were seen once. The sequenced sample consisted of naive CD8+ T cells from blood, with Jurkat cell RNA spiked in. These receptor sequences come from a human donor in good health. Some libraries in this study had Jurkat cell RNA spiked in. Both conserved end residues are part of each CDR3. The D gene is left open where the match is weak. Size values are once, few and many counts, or a class for expanded clones, and some rows have none.

.	TRBV3-1	TRBJ2-2	.	TGTGCAGTTGGGGGAGGAGGTACCGGGGAGCTGTTTTTT	CAVGGGGTGELFF
.	TRBV30	TRBJ2-7	.	TGTGCCAGGAGTGTATTAGGGGACGAGCAGTACTTC	CARSVLGDEQYF
TRBD2	TRBV7-9	TRBJ2-1	.	TGTGCCAGCAGCTTACTTATTCGGACTAGCAATGAGCAGTTCTTC	CASSLLIRTSNEQFF
TRBD1	TRBV30	TRBJ2-3	few	TGTGCCTGGAGTGTTTTGACAGGGAACACAGATACGCAGTATTTT	CAWSVLTGNTDTQYF
.	TRBV19	TRBJ2-1	.	TGTGCCAGTAGTATAGTGGGGTCAGGCAATGAGCAGTTCTTC	CASSIVGSGNEQFF
.	TRBV21-1	TRBJ2-7	.	TGTGCCAGCAGCCTCAACACCGGGACAGCCGACGGCGAGCAGTACTTC	CASSLNTGTADGEQYF
.	TRBV27	TRBJ2-7	few	TGTGCCAGCACGCCAGGGGCTTACTCCTACGAGCAGTACTTC	CASTPGAYSYEQYF
.	TRBV21-1	TRBJ2-7	few	TGTGCCAGCAGCCCCGAAGGGGGGGGGACGAGCGAGCAGTACTTC	CASSPEGGGTSEQYF
.	TRBV20-1	TRBJ1-6	many	TGCAGTGCTATCGCAAGGGGGGCTACGTTGAATTCACCCCTCCACTTT	CSAIARGATLNSPLHF
.	TRBV7-6	TRBJ1-3	few	TGTGCCAGCAGCTTCGGGCAGGGTCCCAGTAGCTCTGGAAACACCATATATTTT	CASSFGQGPSSSGNTIYF
.	TRBV4-2	TRBJ2-5	.	TGTGCCAGCCGCCAAGGAATGGGTCTAGCGTTTCTGTACCAAGAGACCCAGTACTTC	CASRQGMGLAFLYQETQYF
.	TRBV9	TRBJ1-5	.	TGTGCCAGCGGCCTACGAATCCCGAGGCGGATCAATCAGCCCCAGCATTTT	CASGLRIPRRINQPQHF
TRBD1	TRBV5-3	TRBJ1-2	.	TGTGCCAGCAGTCCCCGGTCCCCCGGACAGGTTCCCTCTGACTATGGCTACACCTTC	CASSPRSPGQVPSDYGYTF
TRBD2	TRBV20-1	TRBJ2-1	few	TGCAGTGCTAGAGAGGCGGGAGCGGTAAATGAGCAGTTCTTC	CSAREAGAVNEQFF
.	TRBV10-2	TRBJ1-5	few	TGCGCCAGCAGGGCTGGGGGGGATAGCAATCAGCCCCAGCATTTT	CASRAGGDSNQPQHF
TRBD2	TRBV29-1	TRBJ2-5	many	TGCAGCGGAGTTACTAGCGAGGCCCAGTACTTC	CSGVTSEAQYF
TRBD1	TRBV27	TRBJ2-7	few	TGTGCCAGCAGGAGCCAGGGGGTTGGCAACGAGCAGTACTTC	CASRSQGVGNEQYF
.	TRBV7-9	TRBJ1-2	.	TGTGCCAGCAGCTTAGGGAGCAGGGAATTGTCTGGCTACACCTTC	CASSLGSRELSGYTF
.	TRBV28	TRBJ1-5	many	TGTGCCAGCAGTTGGCACAGAGCCCCCCCCGTCGATCAGCCCCAGCATTTT	CASSWHRAPPVDQPQHF
.	TRBV14	TRBJ1-5	many	TGTGCCAGCAGCCAAGATGAGGGGTTTCATCAGCCCCAGCATTTT	CASSQDEGFHQPQHF
.	TRBV4-1	TRBJ2-7	.	TGCGCCAGCAGCCAAGATTCATCAGCGGGTTTTGAGGCCTACGAGCAGTACTTC	CASSQDSSAGFEAYEQYF
.	TRBV7-8	TRBJ2-5	.	TGTGCCAGCAGCCCCGACTCATGGGCCATTGGGGAGACCCAGTACTTC	CASSPDSWAIGETQYF
TRBD1	TRBV12-3/TRBV12-4	TRBJ2-3	many	TGTGCCAGCAGTTCTCCGGGACAGGGGAAAGATACGCAGTATTTT	CASSSPGQGKDTQYF
.	TRBV28	TRBJ1-4	.	TGTGCCAGCAGTTTACAGGGTGATGAAAAACTGTTTTTT	CASSLQGDEKLFF
.	TRBV4-1	TRBJ2-1	.	TGCGCCAGCAGCCAAGCAACCGCGCAGTCCTTC	CASSQATAQSF
.	TRBV7-2	TRBJ1-2	.	TGTGCCAGCAGCCCACTTGTGGGGGACCCACAAAGTTACTATGGCTACACCTTC	CASSPLVGDPQSYYGYTF
.	TRBV19	TRBJ2-3	many	TGTGCCAGTAGTTCCCGGACCTATTCTGAACACACAGATACGCAGTATTTT	CASSSRTYSEHTDTQYF
.	TRBV4-1	TRBJ2-7	.	TGCGCCAGCAGCCAAGATGGGGCCACGCTCTACTACGAGCAGTACTTC	CASSQDGATLYYEQYF
.	TRBV27	TRBJ1-1	many	TGTGCCAGCACGAGTGATATGAACACTGAAGCTTTCTTT	CASTSDMNTEAFF
.	TRBV12-3/TRBV12-4	TRBJ2-1	many	TGTGCCAGCAGCTTAGCGCGAGATGAGCAGTTCTTC	CASSLARDEQFF
.	TRBV28	TRBJ1-2	few	TGTGCCCATGGGGATTACTATGGCTACACCTTC	CAHGDYYGYTF
.	TRBV27	TRBJ2-7	.	TGTGCCAGCAGTTACAGGAAGTCCTACGAGCAGTACTTC	CASSYRKSYEQYF
TRBD1	TRBV12-3/TRBV12-4	TRBJ1-6	few	TGTGCCAGCAGTACAGGGGACACCGCCCTCCACTTT	CASSTGDTALHF
TRBD2	TRBV20-1	TRBJ2-5	many	TGCAGTGCTCCCTGGCTAGCGGGATCAGAGACCCAGTACTTC	CSAPWLAGSETQYF
TRBD2	TRBV7-3	TRBJ2-1	.	TGTGCCAGCAGCTTAGCGGGAGGGTCTAGGAATAAGCAGTTCTTC	CASSLAGGSRNKQFF
TRBD2	TRBV11-2	TRBJ2-1	many	TGTGCCAGCAGCCCCCCAAGGGGGACTAGCGGGAGCAATGAGCAGTTCTTC	CASSPPRGTSGSNEQFF
.	TRBV7-6	TRBJ1-5	many	TGTGCCAGCAGCTTAGCGGGAGGACCGAATCAGCCCCAGCATTTT	CASSLAGGPNQPQHF
.	TRBV13	TRBJ1-2	few	TGTGCCAGCAGAAGAAGTGAGGCTTACCACACCTTC	CASRRSEAYHTF
.	TRBV6-5	TRBJ1-2	.	TGTGCCAGCAGTTACGCCGGACTGTTCTATGGCTACACCTTC	CASSYAGLFYGYTF
.	TRBV27	TRBJ1-1	few	TGTGCCAGCAGCCCCGCCAGGGTTGGCACTGAAGCTTTCTTT	CASSPARVGTEAFF
.	TRBV30	TRBJ2-1	many	TGTGCCTGGAGTGTAGGCCCAAATGAGCAGTTCTTC	CAWSVGPNEQFF
.	TRBV3-1	TRBJ1-1	.	TGTGCCAGCAGCCCCAGCGGGCATGAAGCTTTCTTT	CASSPSGHEAFF